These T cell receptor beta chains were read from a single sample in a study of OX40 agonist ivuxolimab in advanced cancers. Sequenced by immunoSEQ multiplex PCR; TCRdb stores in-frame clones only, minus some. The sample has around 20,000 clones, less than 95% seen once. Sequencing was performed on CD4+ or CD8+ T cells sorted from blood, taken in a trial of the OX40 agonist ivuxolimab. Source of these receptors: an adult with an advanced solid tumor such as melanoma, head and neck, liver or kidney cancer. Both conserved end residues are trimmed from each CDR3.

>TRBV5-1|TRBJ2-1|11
ATSGYGFDEQF
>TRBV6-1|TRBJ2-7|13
ASDPPRTTRYEQY
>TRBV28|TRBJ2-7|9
ASSTGHEQY
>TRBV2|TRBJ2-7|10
ASGSGTFEQY
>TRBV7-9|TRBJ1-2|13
ASSLESGGNYGYT
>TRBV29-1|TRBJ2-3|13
SALRDSGPTDTQY
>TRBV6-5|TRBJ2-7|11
ASSYSGGHEQY
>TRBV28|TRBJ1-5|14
ASSLEGAKVNQPQH
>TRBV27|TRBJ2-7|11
ASSLSAAYEQY
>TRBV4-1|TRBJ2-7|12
ASSHQGGGYEQY